Here is one TCR beta chain with its context. The data are from a study of T cell changes during pregnancy in multiple sclerosis. TCRdb's table, derived via immunoSEQ multiplex PCR, lists solely in-frame clones and lacks some. The repertoire includes approximately 65,000 clones, roughly 92% of them detected once, and roughly 3.2% sits in the top ten. The receptor was isolated from a female donor in good health, enrolled as a control in a pregnancy study. The starting material was CD8+ T cells from peripheral blood mononuclear cells, obtained in the third trimester of pregnancy.

CDR3 sequence: CSVPSGASYNEQFF. The CDR3 DNA reads as TGCAGCGTACCTAGCGGGGCATCCTACAATGAGCAGTTCTTC. The J gene is TRBJ2-1, the V gene TRBV29-1; 9 bases match TRBD2. CDR1 and CDR2 from the germline V gene are SQVTM and ANQGSEA. The CDR3 loop spans 14 amino acids. Trimming at V came to 6 bases and at J to 1 base, leaving 4 bases not matched to a gene.